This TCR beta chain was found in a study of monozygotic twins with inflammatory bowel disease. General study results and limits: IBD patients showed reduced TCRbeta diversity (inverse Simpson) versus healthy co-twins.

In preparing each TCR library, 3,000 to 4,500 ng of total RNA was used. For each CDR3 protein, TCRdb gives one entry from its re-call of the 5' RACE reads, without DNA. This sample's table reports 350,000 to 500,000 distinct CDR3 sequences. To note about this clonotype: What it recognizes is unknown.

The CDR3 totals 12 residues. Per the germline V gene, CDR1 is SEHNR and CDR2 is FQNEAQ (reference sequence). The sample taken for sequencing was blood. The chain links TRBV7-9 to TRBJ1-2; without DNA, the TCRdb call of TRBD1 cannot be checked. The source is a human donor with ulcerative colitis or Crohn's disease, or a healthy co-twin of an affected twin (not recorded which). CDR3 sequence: CASSFLGGGYTF.